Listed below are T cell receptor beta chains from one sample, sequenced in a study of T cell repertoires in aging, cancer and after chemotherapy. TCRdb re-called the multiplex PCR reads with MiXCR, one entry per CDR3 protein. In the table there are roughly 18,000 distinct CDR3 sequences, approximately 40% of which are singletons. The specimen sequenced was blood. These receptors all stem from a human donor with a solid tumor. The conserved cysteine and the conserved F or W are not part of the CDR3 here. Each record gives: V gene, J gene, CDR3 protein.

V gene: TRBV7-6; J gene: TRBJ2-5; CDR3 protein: ASSSGTGLGETQY
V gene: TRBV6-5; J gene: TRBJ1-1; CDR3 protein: ASSLQGATEAF
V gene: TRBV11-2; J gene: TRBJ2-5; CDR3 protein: ASSLDGATQETQY
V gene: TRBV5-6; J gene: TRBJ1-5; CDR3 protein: ASSLQTGWQPQH
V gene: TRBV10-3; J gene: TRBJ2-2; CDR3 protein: AISEWPGELF
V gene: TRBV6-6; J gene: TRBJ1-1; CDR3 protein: ASSQSPNTEAF
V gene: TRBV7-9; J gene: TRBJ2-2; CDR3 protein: ASSPNPPDTGELF
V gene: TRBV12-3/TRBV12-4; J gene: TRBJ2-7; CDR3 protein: ASSLTSYEQY
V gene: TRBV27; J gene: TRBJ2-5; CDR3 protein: ASSLRARETQY
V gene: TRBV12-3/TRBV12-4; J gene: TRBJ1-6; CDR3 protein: ASSFEGTGDSPLH
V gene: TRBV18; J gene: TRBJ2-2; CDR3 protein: ASSYTEAPNTGELF
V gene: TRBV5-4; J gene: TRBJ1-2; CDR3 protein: ASSMGVGYT
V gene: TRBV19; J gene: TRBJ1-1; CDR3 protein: ASSGRQTLGTEAF
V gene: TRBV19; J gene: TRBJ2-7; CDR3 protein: ASSIDGGRDEQY
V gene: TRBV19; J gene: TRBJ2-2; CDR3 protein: ASSIGPDRGGTGELF
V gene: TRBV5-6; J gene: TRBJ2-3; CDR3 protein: ASSLARADTQY
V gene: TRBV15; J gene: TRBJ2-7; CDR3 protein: ATSRAGGQYEQY
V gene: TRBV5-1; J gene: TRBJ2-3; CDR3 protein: ASSLGTSGRTDTQY
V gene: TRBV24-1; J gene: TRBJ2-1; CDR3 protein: ATSAPTSGGLNEQF
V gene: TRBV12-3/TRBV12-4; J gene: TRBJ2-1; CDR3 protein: ANYYRGQQF
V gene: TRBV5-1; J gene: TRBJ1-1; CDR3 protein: ASSLGDRGHTEAF
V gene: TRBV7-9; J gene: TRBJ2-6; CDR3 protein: ATRQGNGANVLT
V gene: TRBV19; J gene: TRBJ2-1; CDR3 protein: VSSLSYNEQF
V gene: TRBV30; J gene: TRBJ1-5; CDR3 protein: AWSVRQGGNQPQH
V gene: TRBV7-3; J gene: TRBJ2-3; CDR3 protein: ASSKDRLRTDTQY
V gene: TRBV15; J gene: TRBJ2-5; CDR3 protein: ATSLESGETQY
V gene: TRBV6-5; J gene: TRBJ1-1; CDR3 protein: ASLGNTEAF
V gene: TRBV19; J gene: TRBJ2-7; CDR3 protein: ASSIGETGIYEQY
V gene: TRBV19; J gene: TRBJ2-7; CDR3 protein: ASSRDRGSAYEQY
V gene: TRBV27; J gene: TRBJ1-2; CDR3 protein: ASGRENYGYT
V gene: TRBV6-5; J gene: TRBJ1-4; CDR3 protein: ASSPGGAGTGEKLF
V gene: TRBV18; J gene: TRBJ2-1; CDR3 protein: ASSPQLAGVGSYNEQF
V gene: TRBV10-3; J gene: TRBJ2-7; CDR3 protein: AISEAVYEQY
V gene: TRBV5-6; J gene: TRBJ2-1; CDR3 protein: ASSFGTGYNEQF
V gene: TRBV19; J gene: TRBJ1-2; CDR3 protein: ASSISPSAHGYT
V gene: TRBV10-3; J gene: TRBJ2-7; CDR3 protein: AISESATTYEQY
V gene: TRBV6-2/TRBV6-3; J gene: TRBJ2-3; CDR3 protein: ASSHGQGKGTDTQY
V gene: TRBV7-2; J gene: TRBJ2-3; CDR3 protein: ASSPPGSTDTQY
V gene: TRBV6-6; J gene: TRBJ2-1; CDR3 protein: ASRGGGAYNEQF
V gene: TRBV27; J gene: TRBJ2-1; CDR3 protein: ASSFGTVYNEQF
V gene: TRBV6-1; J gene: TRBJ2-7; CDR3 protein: ASTSGSGSSYEQY
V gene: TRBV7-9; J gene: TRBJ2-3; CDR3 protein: ASSLRPFLALGDTQY
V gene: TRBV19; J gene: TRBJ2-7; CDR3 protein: ASSIYWDRGYEQY
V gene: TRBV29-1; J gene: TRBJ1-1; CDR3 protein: SVEPGSF
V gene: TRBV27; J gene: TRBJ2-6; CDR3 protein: ASSSLGQAHPSGANVLT
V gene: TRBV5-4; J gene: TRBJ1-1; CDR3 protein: ASSLDRASYNTEAF
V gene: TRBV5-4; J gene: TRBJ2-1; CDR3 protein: ASSLGLADYNEQF
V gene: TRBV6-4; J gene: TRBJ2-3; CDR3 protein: ASSDSLGVADTQY
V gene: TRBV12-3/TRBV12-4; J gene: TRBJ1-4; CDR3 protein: ASSSDRSEKLF
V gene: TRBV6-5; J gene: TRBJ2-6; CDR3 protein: ASSSGQGAAGANVLT
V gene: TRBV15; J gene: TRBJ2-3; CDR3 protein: ATSRKVQAFSLAVRTDTQY
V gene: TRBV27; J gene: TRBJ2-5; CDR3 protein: ASSLHRERETQY
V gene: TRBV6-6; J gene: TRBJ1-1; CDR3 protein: ASSPTRLYTEAF
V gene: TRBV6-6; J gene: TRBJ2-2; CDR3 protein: ASSWTGLNTGELF
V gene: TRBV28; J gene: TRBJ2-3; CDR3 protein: ASSTRVRGATSTDTQY